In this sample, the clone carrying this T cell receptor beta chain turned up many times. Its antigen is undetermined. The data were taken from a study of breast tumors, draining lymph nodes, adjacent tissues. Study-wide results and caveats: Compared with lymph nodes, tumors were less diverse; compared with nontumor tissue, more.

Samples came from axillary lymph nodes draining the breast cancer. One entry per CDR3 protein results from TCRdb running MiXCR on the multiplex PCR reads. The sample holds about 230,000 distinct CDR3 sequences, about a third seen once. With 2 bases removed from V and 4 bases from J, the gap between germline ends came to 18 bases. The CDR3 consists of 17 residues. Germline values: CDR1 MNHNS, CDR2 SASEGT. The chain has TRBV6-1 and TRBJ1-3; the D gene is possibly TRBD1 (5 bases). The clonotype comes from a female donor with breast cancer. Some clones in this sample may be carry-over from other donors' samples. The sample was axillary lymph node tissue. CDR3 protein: CASSETGPLRQGNTIYF. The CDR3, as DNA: TGTGCCAGCAGTGAAACAGGCCCACTCCGTCAGGGAAACACCATATATTTT.